Included here is one T cell receptor beta chain sequence, with context. Its cognate antigen is unknown. Sequencing used immunoSEQ multiplex PCR; TCRdb keeps in-frame clones, though not all of them. The sample records around 1.9 million clones, approximately 94% being singletons. This sample was taken from a study of shared clonotypes between healthy human individuals. Study-level information: Donors, aged 18 to 49, were a couple of women and three men.

Positive CCR7 selection of CD45RO-negative cells yielded the naive CD8 cells, and terminally differentiated effector memory CD45RA+ cells were excluded. Findings of the study overall: Clonotype sharing among donors, it was expected, would be affected by sequencing depth. Several donors held about 4.5% of naive CD4 clonotypes in common.

This clonotype was sampled from a man between 18 and 35 years old in good health. Some clones in this sample may be carry-over from other donors' samples. The sequencing sample was made of naive CD8+ T cells from PBMCs.

Here the CDR3 DNA reads TGCGCCAGCAGTAAAGACAGGGCCCAAGAGACCCAGTACTTC. This sequence encodes CASSKDRAQETQYF. This rearrangement joins TRBV4-3 to TRBJ2-5, with 7 bases matching TRBD1. Unmatched junction bases numbered 5, after V lost 6 bases and J lost 1 base. Germline V gives CDR1 LGHNA, CDR2 YSLEER. The CDR3 runs 14 residues.